One and the same sample provided the 24 T cell receptor beta chains below, sequenced in a study of radiation and T cells in renal cell carcinoma. Sequencing used immunoSEQ multiplex PCR; TCRdb keeps in-frame clones, though not all of them. Here the sample spans under 5,500 clones, approximately 60% being singletons. Treatment specified: 15 Gy SBRT to primary tumor, nephrectomy 4 weeks later. The source material was tumor tissue, sampled from a patient whose treatment included radiotherapy and nephrectomy. These TCRs come from a man aged 60-69 years with renal cell carcinoma.

The chain is built from TRBV7-2 and TRBJ1-4, with D perhaps TRBD1 (6 bases). The V and J ends lost 4 bases and 5 bases respectively, with 11 bases between them. The CDR3 runs to 14 residues. The V gene's germline CDR1 is SGHTA and CDR2 FQGNSA. The CDR3 sequence: CASSSDSLNEKLFF. Here the CDR3 DNA reads TGTGCCAGCAGCTCGGACAGCTTAAATGAAAAACTGTTTTTT.

The rearrangement uses TRBV15 and TRBJ2-5; D gene ambiguous. CDR1 is LNHNV, CDR2 YYDKDF, per germline (reference sequence). The V gene lost 3 bases and the J gene lost 9 bases, with 23 bases spanning the gap. This CDR3 is built from 16 residues. The CDR3 DNA is TGTGCCACCAGCAGCGCCCTCCGGACCCAGTCTCTGGCCCAGTACTTC. It translates to CATSSALRTQSLAQYF.

The chain carries TRBV25-1 and TRBJ1-1; D remains unclear. Trimming removed 0 bases at V and 5 bases at J, with 10 bases between. The CDR3 contains 14 residues. Germline CDR1 is MGHDK and CDR2 is SYGVNS. CDR3 loop: CASSEYGRATEAFF. The CDR3 DNA reads TGTGCCAGCAGTGAATACGGCCGAGCAACTGAAGCTTTCTTT.

The gene calls are TRBV6-5 and TRBJ2-7, with D perhaps matching TRBD1 (6 bases). V lost 8 bases and J lost 2, with 16 bases in between. Germline CDR1 is MNHEY and CDR2 is SVGAGI. This CDR3 is 14 amino acids long. The CDR3 DNA is TGTGCCAGCTGGCAGCTGGGACACACCTACGAGCAGTACTTC. Protein sequence: CASWQLGHTYEQYF.

This clone was recorded a few times. V and J are TRBV28 and TRBJ2-7; possible D gene TRBD1, 5 bases. V was shortened by 2 bases and J by 6 bases, with 14 bases between the two germline ends. The CDR3 totals 14 residues. Germline lookup yields CDR1 MDHEN and CDR2 SYDVKM. This CDR3 reads CASSLTQGWIEQYF. The DNA for the CDR3 is TGTGCCAGCAGTTTAACCCAGGGTTGGATCGAGCAGTACTTC.

The chain uses TRBV13 and TRBJ1-1; D gene ambiguous. V was pared by 5 bases and J by 7 bases, with 14 bases between. Germline V CDR1 and CDR2: PRHDT, FYEKMQ (reference sequence). The CDR3 totals 13 residues. The CDR3 protein is CASSLRLSGEAFF. CDR3 coding DNA: TGTGCCAGCAGCCTCAGACTCAGCGGTGAAGCTTTCTTT.

The gene calls are TRBV30 and TRBJ2-2; D might be TRBD1 or TRBD2, each matching 5 bases. Germline V gene sequence: CDR1 GTSNPN, CDR2 SVGIG (reference sequence). Trimming stripped 0 bases from V and 8 bases from J, with 10 bases between. The length of the CDR3 is 13 residues. The CDR3 reads CAWSVGRKGELFF. CDR3 coding DNA: TGTGCCTGGAGTGTGGGACGGAAAGGGGAGCTGTTTTTT.

This clone was counted a few times. This chain uses TRBV2 with TRBJ1-2; 7 bases fit TRBD1. Trimming removed 7 bases from V and 4 bases from J; junction bases left unmatched: 9. This CDR3 has 14 amino acids. The germline gives CDR1 SNHLY, CDR2 FYNNEI. CDR3 coding DNA: TGTGCCAGCATTTTCGGGACAGAAGCCTATGGCTACACCTTC. This codes for CASIFGTEAYGYTF. Based on the CDR3 plus reference TRBV2 and TRBJ1-2, the full variable domain is EPEVTQTPSHQVTQMGQEVILRCVPISNHLYFYWYRQILGQKVEFLVSFYNNEISEKSEIFDDQFSVERPDGSNFTLKIRSTKLEDSAMYFCASIFGTEAYGYTFGSGTRLTVV.

The chain carries TRBV18 and TRBJ1-1; D remains unclear. The CDR3 is 13 amino acids. The V and J ends lost 3 bases and 8 bases respectively, with 13 bases between them. CDR1 and CDR2 from the germline V gene are KGHSH and LQKENI. The CDR3 DNA sequence: TGTGCCAGCTCACCGATTAGGACCGAAGAAGCTTTCTTT. Residues: CASSPIRTEEAFF.

This chain uses TRBV2 with TRBJ2-7; no clear D gene. V was shortened by 6 bases and J by 4 bases, with 7 bases between the two germline ends. Germline-derived CDR1 and CDR2 are SNHLY and FYNNEI. The CDR3 has 11 amino acids. This CDR3 reads CASSGEYEQYF. CDR3 DNA: TGTGCCAGCAGCGGCGAGTACGAGCAGTACTTC.

This chain's CDR3 is CASSAGGVSSGANVLTF. The DNA of the CDR3 is TGTGCCAGCAGCGCTGGGGGGGTTAGCTCTGGGGCCAACGTCCTGACTTTC. The chain carries TRBV9 and TRBJ2-6, with 7 bases that match TRBD2. Germline CDR1 SGDLS, CDR2 YYNGEE. V shed 3 bases and J 0 bases; nucleotides not matched to a gene: 6. The CDR3 extends over 17 amino acids.

This sequence joins TRBV14 and TRBJ1-1, with 7 bases identical to TRBD1. The ends lost 4 bases at V and 3 bases at J; junction bases unmatched: 2. The CDR3 is 13 amino acids. CDR1 and CDR2 (germline): SGHDN, FVKESK. The CDR3 protein is CASSLQGDTEAFF. As DNA, the CDR3 is TGTGCCAGCAGCCTCCAGGGGGACACTGAAGCTTTCTTT.

The rearrangement joins TRBV6-1 to TRBJ2-7; the D is unclear. CDR1 MNHNS and CDR2 SASEGT come from the germline V gene. CDR3 length: 14 residues. Between the trimmed V and J ends, which lost 5 bases and 3 bases, there was a span of 14 bases. DNA of the CDR3: TGTGCCAGCAGTTTGGGAAACTGGGGCTACGAGCAGTACTTC. It codes for CASSLGNWGYEQYF.

The chain has TRBV6-1 and TRBJ1-1; D remains unclear. The CDR3 runs 14 residues. Germline V gives CDR1 MNHNS, CDR2 SASEGT. Trimming pared 2 bases from V and 6 bases from J, leaving 13 bases between. Written as DNA, the CDR3 is TGTGCCAGCAGTGAAAAAAACCCCCCGCCTGAAGCTTTCTTT. Amino acid sequence: CASSEKNPPPEAFF.

V and J are TRBV5-5 and TRBJ1-2, with no clear D. The CDR3 sequence is 14 residues long. Germline values: CDR1 SGHKS, CDR2 YYEKEE (reference sequence). Trimming shortened V by 0 bases and J by 8 bases, and 14 bases separated the two germline ends. The CDR3 spells CASSLVLYGVGYTF. The CDR3 DNA is TGTGCCAGCAGCTTGGTTTTATATGGGGTCGGCTACACCTTC.

The rearrangement uses TRBV4-1 and TRBJ2-3; 8 nucleotides align to TRBD2. The CDR3 spans 15 residues. The V gene's germline CDR1 is MGHRA and CDR2 YSYEKL. The V segment lost 0 bases and the J segment 1 base; nucleotides outside the gene matches: 0. The CDR3 loop is CASSQETSGTDTQYF. The CDR3 DNA reads as TGCGCCAGCAGCCAAGAGACTAGCGGCACAGATACGCAGTATTTT.

This clone is judged medium-sized. The chain combines TRBV7-9 with TRBJ2-7; no definite D call. There are 14 residues in the CDR3. V dropped 6 bases and J dropped 3 bases, with 15 bases sitting between them. Germline V gives CDR1 SEHNR, CDR2 FQNEAQ (reference sequence). CDR3 residues: CASRPRDSYYEQYF. Written as DNA, the CDR3 is TGTGCCAGCAGACCTAGGGATTCGTACTACGAGCAGTACTTC.

The chain recombines TRBV12-1 with TRBJ1-3. TRBV12-1 is marked as a pseudogene. The length of the CDR3 is 11 residues. DNA of the CDR3: TGTGCCTCCCCCACGGGAAACACCATATATTTT. It translates to CASPTGNTIYF.

This chain links TRBV7-2 with TRBJ2-7; D gene uncertain. The V end was cut by 5 bases, the J end by 3 bases, with 11 bases between. The CDR3 covers 13 residues. From germline, CDR1 is SGHTA and CDR2 FQGNSA. The CDR3 DNA is TGTGCCAGCAGCCAGCCCCCTAACTACGAGCAGTACTTC. Translated: CASSQPPNYEQYF.

The chain is built from TRBV13 and TRBJ1-4, with TRBD1 matching over 9 bases. Germline CDR1 PRHDT, CDR2 FYEKMQ (reference sequence). CDR3 length: 14 amino acids. J gave up 8 bases and V 6 bases, and 7 bases lay outside the gene matches. Written as DNA, the CDR3 is TGTGCCAGCAGTGAAGGGACAGGGAGAGAAAAACTGTTTTTT. Protein sequence: CASSEGTGREKLFF. Full variable domain (remainder filled in from reference TRBV13 and TRBJ1-4): AAGVIQSPRHLIKEKRETATLKCYPIPRHDTVYWYQQGPGQDPQFLISFYEKMQSDKGSIPDRFSAQQFSDYHSELNMSSLELGDSALYFCASSEGTGREKLFFGSGTQLSVL.

CDR3 sequence reads: CASSLTGIEYEQYF. The CDR3 nucleotides read TGTGCCAGCAGCCTGACAGGGATTGAATACGAGCAGTACTTC. The rearrangement uses TRBV5-5 and TRBJ2-7, with 7 bases fitting TRBD1. There are 14 residues in the CDR3. V dropped 4 bases and J dropped 4; count of bases not matched to a gene: 8. Germline CDR1 and CDR2: SGHKS and YYEKEE (reference sequence).

The rearrangement uses TRBV18 and TRBJ1-2; D is undetermined. CDR1 is KGHSH, CDR2 LQKENI, per germline. Trimming shortened V by 6 bases and J by 6 bases, and 8 bases separated the two germline ends. The CDR3 spans 11 residues. CDR3 in DNA: TGTGCCAGCTCGCCTACAGATGGCTACACCTTC. It translates to CASSPTDGYTF.

The V call is TRBV28, the J call TRBJ1-2; D gene unclear. Trimming pared 2 bases from V and 8 bases from J, leaving 18 bases between. The CDR3 is 15 amino acids. Germline V gives CDR1 MDHEN, CDR2 SYDVKM. CDR3 protein: CASSLEPQPYLGYTF. The CDR3, as DNA: TGTGCCAGCAGTTTAGAGCCCCAGCCCTATTTAGGCTACACCTTC.

The J gene is TRBJ1-2, the V gene TRBV6-1; 8 bases align to TRBD1. Trimming took 1 base from V and 7 from J; bases not matched to a gene: 11. The CDR3 is made up of 16 amino acids. Looked up from germline, CDR1 is MNHNS and CDR2 is SASEGT. CDR3 sequence (DNA): TGTGCCAGCAGTGAAGGGGCGGGACAGGCTTTGTTTGGCTACACCTTC. It codes for CASSEGAGQALFGYTF.